The 30 T cell receptor beta chains presented below share a single source sample, sequenced in a study of shared clonotypes between healthy human individuals. TCRdb's table, derived via immunoSEQ multiplex PCR, lists solely in-frame clones and lacks some. The profile shows 500,000 or so clones, about 96% of them singletons. The sequenced sample was naive CD4+ T cells sorted from blood. Noted subset: CD45RA+ positively selected. The receptors shown here come from a woman in her 30s in good health.

The rearrangement links TRBV7-2 to TRBJ2-7; D may correspond to TRBD1 or TRBD2 (6 bases each). Germline V gives CDR1 SGHTA, CDR2 FQGNSA. CDR3 length: 14 residues. Trimming took off 5 bases at V and 7 bases at J, with 18 bases between the two ends. The CDR3: CASSPGTSAGEQYF. In DNA form, the CDR3 reads TGTGCCAGCAGCCCAGGGACATCCGCGGGAGAGCAGTACTTC.

This clone was detected once. The rearrangement uses TRBV2 and TRBJ2-1, with a possible D match to TRBD2 (5 bases). Germline V lookup: CDR1 SNHLY, CDR2 FYNNEI. The CDR3 is made up of 14 amino acids. Trimming took off 7 bases at V and 6 bases at J, with 16 bases between the two ends. The CDR3, as DNA: TGTGCCAGCAACCTCGTAGGACTTACCAATGAGCAGTTCTTC. Translated, it gives CASNLVGLTNEQFF.

The chain is built from TRBV19 and TRBJ2-1; 9 bases fit TRBD2. V dropped 2 bases and J dropped 2; count of bases not matched to a gene: 4. This CDR3 has 16 amino acids. Per germline, CDR1 LNHDA and CDR2 SQIVND (reference sequence). Written as DNA, the CDR3 is TGTGCCAGTAGTATATATAGCGGGAGTACCTACAATGAGCAGTTCTTC. This codes for CASSIYSGSTYNEQFF.

The chain links TRBV4-2 to TRBJ2-5; TRBD1 agrees at 7 bases. V lost 4 bases to trimming and J lost 2 bases; unmatched junction nucleotides: 19. Looked up from germline, CDR1 is LGHNA and CDR2 is YNFKEQ. The CDR3 length is 19 residues. CDR3 nucleotides: TGTGCCAGCAGCCCCCGGGCGCACAGGGGCCGGTTCGGGCAAGAGACCCAGTACTTC. Translation: CASSPRAHRGRFGQETQYF.

This clone was found once. The V call is TRBV9, the J call TRBJ2-3; the D is unclear. The germline V and J ends were trimmed by 1 base and 0 bases, with 9 bases remaining between them. This CDR3 has 15 residues. From germline, CDR1 is SGDLS and CDR2 YYNGEE. CDR3 amino acids: CASSVYGGSTDTQYF. The DNA for the CDR3 is TGTGCCAGCAGCGTATACGGTGGGAGCACAGATACGCAGTATTTT.

The chain joins TRBV30 to TRBJ2-7; 10 bases are a match to TRBD2. V lost 3 bases, J lost 4 bases, and 6 bases stayed unmatched. The CDR3 spans 14 residues. Germline CDR1 reads GTSNPN; CDR2 reads SVGIG (reference sequence). CDR3 DNA: TGTGCCTGGAGCTTAGGGACTAGCGTTTACGAGCAGTACTTC. Translation gives CAWSLGTSVYEQYF.

Written as DNA, the CDR3 is TGTGCCAGCAGAGGAGTACTAGCGGGAGTCTACAATGAGCAGTTCTTC. Translating gives CASRGVLAGVYNEQFF. The chain employs TRBV6-6 and TRBJ2-1, with TRBD2 identical over 11 bases. The germline V gene has CDR1 MNHNY and CDR2 SVGAGI (reference sequence). J was trimmed by 3 bases and V by 6 bases; bases with no gene match: 7. CDR3 length: 16 residues.

The V and J genes are TRBV4-1 and TRBJ2-1; 7 positions agree with TRBD2. This CDR3 spans 16 amino acids. V lost 0 bases and J lost 9; bases outside the gene matches: 11. CDR1 is MGHRA and CDR2 is YSYEKL in the germline V gene. CDR3 in amino acids: CASSQDERGLWSEQFF. The DNA for the CDR3 is TGCGCCAGCAGCCAAGATGAGCGGGGACTGTGGAGTGAGCAGTTCTTC.

The V gene is TRBV4-2, the J gene TRBJ2-6; 16 bases match TRBD2. CDR1 and CDR2 (germline): LGHNA, YNFKEQ. The junction had 4 bases not matched to a gene; V was cut back by 4 bases and J by 4 bases. This CDR3 contains 18 residues. The CDR3 protein is CASSRGLAGGLGANVLTF. The CDR3 DNA reads as TGTGCCAGCAGCCGGGGACTAGCGGGAGGGCTCGGGGCCAACGTCCTGACTTTC.

The chain has TRBV2 and TRBJ2-5, with a weak D call TRBD1 (7 bases). This CDR3 region has 17 residues. The V gene's germline CDR1 is SNHLY and CDR2 FYNNEI. V was clipped by 3 bases and J by 3 bases, with 20 bases between them. The CDR3 DNA reads as TGTGCCAGCAGTGATGACAGGGTGTCACCTAGCGAAGAGACCCAGTACTTC. Its translation is CASSDDRVSPSEETQYF.

This chain links TRBV11-2 with TRBJ2-7; 14 bases line up with TRBD2. V dropped 6 bases and J dropped 7; count of bases not matched to a gene: 11. This CDR3 contains 16 residues. CDR1 is SGHAT and CDR2 is FQNNGV in the germline V gene. CDR3 sequence: CASSPTSGGGWGEQYF. The CDR3 DNA is TGTGCCAGCAGTCCGACTAGCGGGGGGGGTTGGGGTGAGCAGTACTTC.

The rearrangement uses TRBV5-1 and TRBJ2-7, with unresolved D. Trimming pared 4 bases from V and 6 bases from J, leaving 14 bases between. Germline loops: CDR1 SGHRS, CDR2 YFSETQ. The CDR3 loop spans 13 amino acids. CDR3 residues: CASSPNPDREQYF. In nucleotides, the CDR3 is TGCGCCAGCAGCCCCAACCCGGATCGCGAGCAGTACTTC. The full variable domain, rest sourced from reference TRBV5-1 and TRBJ2-7, is KAGVTQTPRYLIKTRGQQVTLSCSPISGHRSVSWYQQTPGQGLQFLFEYFSETQRNKGNFPGRFSGRQFSNSRSEMNVSTLELGDSALYLCASSPNPDREQYFGPGTRLTVT.

The chain combines TRBV30 with TRBJ1-1; D not certain. The germline CDR1 and CDR2 sequences are GTSNPN and SVGIG (reference sequence). This CDR3 is built from 13 residues. V lost 0 bases, J lost 1 base, and 6 bases lay in between. The CDR3 sequence is CAWSVEGNTEAFF. The CDR3 DNA reads TGTGCCTGGAGTGTTGAAGGGAACACTGAAGCTTTCTTT.

The V and J genes are TRBV4-2 and TRBJ1-1, with D possibly matching TRBD1 (5 bases). Germline V gives CDR1 LGHNA, CDR2 YNFKEQ. The V end lost 0 bases, the J end lost 1 base, and 9 bases lay between the germline ends. This CDR3 has 15 residues. The CDR3 bases are TGTGCCAGCAGCCAAGAGGGACGGGAGAACACTGAAGCTTTCTTT. Translated, it gives CASSQEGRENTEAFF.

As to this clone: The identical CDR3 is also encoded by other nucleotide sequences in the sample. The chain couples TRBV18 to TRBJ1-5; D may be TRBD1 (5 bases). Trimming left V 3 bases short and J 5 bases short, with 5 bases between. Germline V gives CDR1 KGHSH, CDR2 LQKENI. The CDR3 is made up of 12 amino acids. The CDR3, as DNA: TGTGCCAGCTCACCGGGGGATCAGCCCCAGCATTTT. Protein: CASSPGDQPQHF.

The J gene is TRBJ2-3, the V gene TRBV5-6; possible D gene TRBD2, 6 bases. CDR1 is SGHDT and CDR2 is YYEEEE in the germline V gene. The CDR3 runs to 16 residues. Deletions cut 5 bases from V and 4 bases from J, with 20 bases between. The CDR3 DNA is TGTGCCAGCAGGGCGTTGGGGGGTGTATCCTCAGATACGCAGTATTTT. Translated: CASRALGGVSSDTQYF.

This clone was recorded once. The chain couples TRBV6-5 to TRBJ2-7, with 10 positions matching TRBD1. Trimming cost V 2 bases and J 3 bases; bases outside gene matches: 4. CDR1 is MNHEY, CDR2 SVGAGI, per germline. The CDR3 consists of 15 residues. The CDR3 spells CASSYGGQGYYEQYF. CDR3 coding DNA: TGTGCCAGCAGTTACGGGGGACAGGGGTACTACGAGCAGTACTTC.

This chain links TRBV2 with TRBJ1-5, with D possibly TRBD1 on 6 matching bases. The CDR3 covers 16 residues. Trimming stripped 3 bases from V and 0 bases from J, with 12 bases between. Germline-derived CDR1 and CDR2 are SNHLY and FYNNEI. In DNA form, the CDR3 reads TGTGCCAGCAGTGATCGTTGGACAGTTAGCAATCAGCCCCAGCATTTT. As protein: CASSDRWTVSNQPQHF. Full variable domain (outside the CDR3, taken from reference TRBV2 and TRBJ1-5): EPEVTQTPSHQVTQMGQEVILRCVPISNHLYFYWYRQILGQKVEFLVSFYNNEISEKSEIFDDQFSVERPDGSNFTLKIRSTKLEDSAMYFCASSDRWTVSNQPQHFGDGTRLSIL.

A single count supports this clone. J is TRBJ2-1 and V is TRBV7-2; 14 bases are a match to TRBD2. Trimming cost V 6 bases and J 2 bases; bases outside gene matches: 6. The CDR3 has 17 residues. Germline V gene data show CDR1 as SGHTA and CDR2 as FQGNSA. The CDR3 sequence is CASSGTSGSPPYNEQFF. CDR3 bases: TGTGCCAGCAGTGGGACTAGCGGGAGCCCGCCCTACAATGAGCAGTTCTTC.

This chain connects TRBV6-1 to TRBJ2-1; D gene uncertain. Per the germline V gene, CDR1 is MNHNS and CDR2 is SASEGT. This CDR3 spans 13 amino acids. V was cut by 8 bases and J by 0 bases, with 8 bases left in between. The CDR3 here is CASRATSYNEQFF. DNA for the CDR3: TGTGCCAGCCGGGCCACCTCCTACAATGAGCAGTTCTTC.

The chain has TRBV7-9 and TRBJ2-7; D is perhaps TRBD2 (6 bases). The V end was cut by 1 base, the J end by 1 base, with 8 bases between. CDR1 and CDR2 (germline): SEHNR, FQNEAQ (reference sequence). CDR3 size: 14 residues. The CDR3 DNA is TGTGCCAGCAGCTTAGTAGCGGAGTCCTACGAGCAGTACTTC. Amino acid sequence: CASSLVAESYEQYF.

This rearrangement joins TRBV11-3 to TRBJ1-2, with 8 bases lining up with TRBD1. Germline-derived CDR1 and CDR2 are SGHNT and YENEEA. V dropped 5 bases and J dropped 4; count of bases not matched to a gene: 3. The CDR3 loop spans 13 amino acids. CDR3 sequence (DNA): TGTGCCAGCAGCCGCACAGGGGGCTATGGCTACACCTTC. It specifies CASSRTGGYGYTF.

V and J are TRBV28 and TRBJ1-2; D gene ambiguous. Germline CDR1 and CDR2: MDHEN and SYDVKM. The CDR3 has 14 amino acids. V dropped 7 bases and J dropped 0 bases, with 12 bases sitting between them. Written as DNA, the CDR3 is TGTGCCAGCAATAGGATCCTAGCTAACTATGGCTACACCTTC. Its protein is CASNRILANYGYTF.

CDR3 in amino acids: CASRRGYTGELFF. In DNA form, the CDR3 reads TGTGCCAGTAGACGGGGTTACACCGGGGAGCTGTTTTTT. The chain joins TRBV19 to TRBJ2-2, with D possibly being TRBD2 (5 bases). The CDR3 totals 13 residues. Germline-derived CDR1 and CDR2 are LNHDA and SQIVND (reference sequence). Trimming left V 6 bases short and J 3 bases short, with 8 bases between.

The chain carries TRBV6-5 and TRBJ2-7; no definite D call. The CDR3 runs 14 residues. Trimming shortened V by 0 bases and J by 6 bases, and 12 bases separated the two germline ends. CDR1 is MNHEY and CDR2 is SVGAGI in the germline V gene. Written as DNA, the CDR3 is TGTGCCAGCAGTTACTCGCACGGGCGAGTCGAGCAGTACTTC. This gives the protein CASSYSHGRVEQYF.

The chain carries TRBV6-5 and TRBJ2-1; TRBD1 matches 7 bases. V dropped 8 bases and J dropped 2; count of bases not matched to a gene: 6. Germline V gives CDR1 MNHEY, CDR2 SVGAGI. This CDR3 region has 14 residues. CDR3 bases: TGTGCCAGCTCGAGAGGACAGGCCTACAATGAGCAGTTCTTC. It encodes CASSRGQAYNEQFF.

V and J are TRBV28 and TRBJ2-7; the match to TRBD2 covers 12 bases. This CDR3 contains 14 residues. V lost 5 bases, J lost 5 bases, and 4 bases stayed unmatched. CDR1 and CDR2 from the germline V gene are MDHEN and SYDVKM. CDR3: CASSPSGRADEQYF. The CDR3 DNA reads TGTGCCAGCAGTCCTAGCGGGAGGGCCGACGAGCAGTACTTC.

The chain uses TRBV2 and TRBJ2-2; D is perhaps TRBD1 or TRBD2 (5 bases each). In germline, CDR1 is SNHLY, CDR2 FYNNEI. V shed 6 bases and J shed 4 bases, with 12 bases lying between them. CDR3 length equals 14 residues. The CDR3 bases are TGTGCCAGCAGCCCACGGGACGTCACCGGGGAGCTGTTTTTT. As protein: CASSPRDVTGELFF.

The J gene is TRBJ2-1, the V gene TRBV7-3; possible D gene TRBD1, 6 bases. Trimming took 4 bases from V and 7 from J, leaving 11 bases between them. There are 13 residues in the CDR3. The germline V gene has CDR1 SGHTA and CDR2 FQGTGA. CDR3 DNA sequence: TGTGCCAGCAGCTCAACAGGGAGTAATGAGCAGTTCTTC. This gives the protein CASSSTGSNEQFF.

In its sample, this clone was seen a few times. This chain connects TRBV19 to TRBJ1-1; D call uncertain. The V end was cut by 2 bases, the J end by 1 base, with 5 bases between. Germline loops: CDR1 LNHDA, CDR2 SQIVND (reference sequence). The CDR3 contains 13 residues. CDR3 bases: TGTGCCAGTAGTATATTAACGAACACTGAAGCTTTCTTT. Translating it yields CASSILTNTEAFF.